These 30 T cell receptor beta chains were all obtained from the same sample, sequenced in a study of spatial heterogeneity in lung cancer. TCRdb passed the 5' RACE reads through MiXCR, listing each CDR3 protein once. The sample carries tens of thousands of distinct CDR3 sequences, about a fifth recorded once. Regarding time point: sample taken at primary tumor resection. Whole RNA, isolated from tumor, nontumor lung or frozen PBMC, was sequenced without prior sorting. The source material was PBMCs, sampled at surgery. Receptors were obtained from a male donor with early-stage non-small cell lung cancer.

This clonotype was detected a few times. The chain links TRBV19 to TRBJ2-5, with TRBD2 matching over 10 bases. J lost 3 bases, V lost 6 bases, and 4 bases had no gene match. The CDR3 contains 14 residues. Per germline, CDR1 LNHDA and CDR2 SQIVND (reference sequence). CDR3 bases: TGTGCCAGTAGACGGCTAGCGGGGGAAGAGACCCAGTACTTC. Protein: CASRRLAGEETQYF.

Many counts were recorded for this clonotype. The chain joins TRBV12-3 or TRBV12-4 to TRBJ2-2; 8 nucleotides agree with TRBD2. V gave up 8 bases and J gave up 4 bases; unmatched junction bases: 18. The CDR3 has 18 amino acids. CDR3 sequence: CASPITGSGSGGTGELFF. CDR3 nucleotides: TGTGCCAGCCCCATAACAGGGAGCGGGAGTGGGGGCACCGGGGAGCTGTTTTTT.

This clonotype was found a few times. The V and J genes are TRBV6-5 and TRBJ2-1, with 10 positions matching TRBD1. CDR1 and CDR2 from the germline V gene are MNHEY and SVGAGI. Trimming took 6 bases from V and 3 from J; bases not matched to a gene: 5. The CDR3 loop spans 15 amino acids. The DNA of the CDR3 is TGTGCCAGCAGGGCGGGACAGGGGTTCTACAATGAGCAGTTCTTC. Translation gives CASRAGQGFYNEQFF.

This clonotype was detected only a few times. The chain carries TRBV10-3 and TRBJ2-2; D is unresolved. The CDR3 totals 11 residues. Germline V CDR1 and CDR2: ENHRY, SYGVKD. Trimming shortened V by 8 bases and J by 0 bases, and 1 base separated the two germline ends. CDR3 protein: CAISNTGELFF. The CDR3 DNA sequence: TGTGCCATCTCGAACACCGGGGAGCTGTTTTTT.

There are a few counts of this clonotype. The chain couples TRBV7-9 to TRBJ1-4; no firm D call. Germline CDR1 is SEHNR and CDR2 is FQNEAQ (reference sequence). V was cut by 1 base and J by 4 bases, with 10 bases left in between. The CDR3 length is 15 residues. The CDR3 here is CASSLGRFFNEKLFF. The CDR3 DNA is TGTGCCAGCAGCTTAGGCCGATTCTTTAATGAAAAACTGTTTTTT. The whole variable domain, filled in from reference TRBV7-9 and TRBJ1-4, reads DTGVSQNPRHKITKRGQNVTFRCDPISEHNRLYWYRQTLGQGPEFLTYFQNEAQLEKSRLLSDRFSAERPKGSFSTLEIQRTEQGDSAMYLCASSLGRFFNEKLFFGSGTQLSVL.

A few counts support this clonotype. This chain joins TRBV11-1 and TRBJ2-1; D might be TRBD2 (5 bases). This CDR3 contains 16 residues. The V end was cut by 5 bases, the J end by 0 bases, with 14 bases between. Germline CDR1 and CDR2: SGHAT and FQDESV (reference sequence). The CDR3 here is CASSPDYQSSYNEQFF. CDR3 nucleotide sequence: TGTGCCAGCAGCCCAGACTACCAAAGCTCCTACAATGAGCAGTTCTTC.

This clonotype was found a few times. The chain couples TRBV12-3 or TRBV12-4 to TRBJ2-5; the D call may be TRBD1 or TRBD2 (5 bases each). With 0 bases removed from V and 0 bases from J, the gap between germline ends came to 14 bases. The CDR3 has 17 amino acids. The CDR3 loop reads CASSLAVAADNQETQYF. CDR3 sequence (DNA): TGTGCCAGCAGTTTAGCCGTGGCAGCGGACAACCAAGAGACCCAGTACTTC.

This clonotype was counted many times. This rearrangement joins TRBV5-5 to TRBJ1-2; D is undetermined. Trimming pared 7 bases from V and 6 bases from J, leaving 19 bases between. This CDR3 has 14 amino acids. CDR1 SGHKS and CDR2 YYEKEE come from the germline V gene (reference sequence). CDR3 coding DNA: TGTGCCAGCTCCTCCCCGCGGGGATATAATGGCTACACCTTC. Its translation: CASSSPRGYNGYTF.

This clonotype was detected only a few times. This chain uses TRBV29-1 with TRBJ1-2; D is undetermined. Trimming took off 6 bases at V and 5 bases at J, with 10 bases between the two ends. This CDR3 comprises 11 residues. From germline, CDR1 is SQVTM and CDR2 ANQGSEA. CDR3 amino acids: CSVATYYGYTF. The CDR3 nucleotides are TGCAGCGTGGCTACGTATTATGGCTACACCTTC.

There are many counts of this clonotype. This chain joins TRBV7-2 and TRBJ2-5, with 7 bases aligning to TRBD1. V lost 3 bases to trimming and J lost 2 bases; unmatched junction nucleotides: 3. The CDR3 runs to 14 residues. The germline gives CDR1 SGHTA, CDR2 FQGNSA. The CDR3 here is CASSLARGQETQYF. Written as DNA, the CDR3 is TGTGCCAGCAGCTTGGCCAGGGGGCAAGAGACCCAGTACTTC.

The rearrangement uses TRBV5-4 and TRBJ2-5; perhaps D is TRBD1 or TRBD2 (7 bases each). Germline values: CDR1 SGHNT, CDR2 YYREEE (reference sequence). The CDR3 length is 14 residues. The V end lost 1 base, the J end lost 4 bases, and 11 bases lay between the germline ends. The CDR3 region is CASSLQGGGETQYF. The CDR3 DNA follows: TGTGCCAGCAGCTTGCAGGGGGGGGGAGAGACCCAGTACTTC. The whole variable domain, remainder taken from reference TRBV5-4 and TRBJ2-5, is ETGVTQSPTHLIKTRGQQVTLRCSSQSGHNTVSWYQQALGQGPQFIFQYYREEENGRGNFPPRFSGLQFPNYSSELNVNALELDDSALYLCASSLQGGGETQYFGPGTRLLVL.

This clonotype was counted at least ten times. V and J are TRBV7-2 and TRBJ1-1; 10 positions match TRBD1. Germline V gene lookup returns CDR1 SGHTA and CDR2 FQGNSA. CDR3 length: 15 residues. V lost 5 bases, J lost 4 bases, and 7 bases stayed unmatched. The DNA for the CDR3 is TGTGCCAGCAGCCCGTACGGACAGGGGGGCACTGAAGCTTTCTTT. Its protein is CASSPYGQGGTEAFF.

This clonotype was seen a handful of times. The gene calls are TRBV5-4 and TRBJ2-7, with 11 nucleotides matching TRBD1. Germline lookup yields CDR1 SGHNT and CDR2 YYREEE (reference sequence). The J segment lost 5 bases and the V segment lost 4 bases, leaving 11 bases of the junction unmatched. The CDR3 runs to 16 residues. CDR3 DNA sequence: TGTGCCAGCAGCCCCCAATCGGGGACAGGGGGGGACGAGCAGTACTTC. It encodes CASSPQSGTGGDEQYF.

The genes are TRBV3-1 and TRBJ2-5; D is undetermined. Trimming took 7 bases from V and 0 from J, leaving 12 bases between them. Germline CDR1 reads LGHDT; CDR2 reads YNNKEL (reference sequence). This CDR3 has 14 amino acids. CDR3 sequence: CASTPRSDQETQYF. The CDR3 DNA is TGTGCCAGCACTCCTCGGTCGGACCAAGAGACCCAGTACTTC.

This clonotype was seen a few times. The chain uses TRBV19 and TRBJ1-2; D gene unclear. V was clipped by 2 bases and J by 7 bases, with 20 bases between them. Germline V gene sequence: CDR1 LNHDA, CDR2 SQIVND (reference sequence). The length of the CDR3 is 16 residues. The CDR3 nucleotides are TGTGCCAGTAGTATACCCGCGAAGCTTCCGGCGGGTGGCTACACCTTC. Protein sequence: CASSIPAKLPAGGYTF.

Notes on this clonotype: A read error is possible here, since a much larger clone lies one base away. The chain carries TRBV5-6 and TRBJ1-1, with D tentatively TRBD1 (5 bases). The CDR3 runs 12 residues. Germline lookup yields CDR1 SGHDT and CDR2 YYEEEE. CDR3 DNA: TGTGCCAACAGCTTGCGGGGGACTGAAGCTTTCTTT. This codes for CANSLRGTEAFF.

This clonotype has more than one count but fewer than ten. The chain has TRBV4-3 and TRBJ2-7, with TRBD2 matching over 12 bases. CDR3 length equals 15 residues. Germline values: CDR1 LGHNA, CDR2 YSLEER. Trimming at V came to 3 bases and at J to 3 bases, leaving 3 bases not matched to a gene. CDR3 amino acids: CASSQGGLAGYEQYF. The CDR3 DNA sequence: TGCGCCAGCAGCCAGGGGGGACTAGCGGGCTACGAGCAGTACTTC.

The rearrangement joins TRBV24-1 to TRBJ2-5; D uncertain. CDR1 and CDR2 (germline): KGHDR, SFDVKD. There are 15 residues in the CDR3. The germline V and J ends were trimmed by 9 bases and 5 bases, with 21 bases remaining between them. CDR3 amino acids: CATSLLSPVGETQYF. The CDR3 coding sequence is TGTGCCACCTCTCTGTTGAGCCCCGTGGGGGAGACCCAGTACTTC.

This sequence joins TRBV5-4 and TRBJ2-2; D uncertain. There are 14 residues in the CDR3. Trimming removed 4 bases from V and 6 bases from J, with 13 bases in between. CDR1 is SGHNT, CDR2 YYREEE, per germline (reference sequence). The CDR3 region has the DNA TGTGCCAGCAGCACGGACGCGCGGCCCGGGGAGCTGTTTTTT. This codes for CASSTDARPGELFF.

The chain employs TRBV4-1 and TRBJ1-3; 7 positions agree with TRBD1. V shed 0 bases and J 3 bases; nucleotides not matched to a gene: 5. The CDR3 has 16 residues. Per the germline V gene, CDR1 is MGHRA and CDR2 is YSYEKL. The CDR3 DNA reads TGCGCCAGCAGCCAAGAGGGGACAGCTGATGGAAACACCATATATTTT. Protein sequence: CASSQEGTADGNTIYF.

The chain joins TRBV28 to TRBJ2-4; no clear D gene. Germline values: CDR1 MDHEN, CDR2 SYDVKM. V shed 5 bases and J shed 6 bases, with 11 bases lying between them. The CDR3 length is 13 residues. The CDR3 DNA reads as TGTGCCAGCAGTCAGGTCCTGGGAAACATTCAGTACTTC. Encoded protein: CASSQVLGNIQYF. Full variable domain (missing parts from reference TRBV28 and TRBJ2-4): DVKVTQSSRYLVKRTGEKVFLECVQDMDHENMFWYRQDPGLGLRLIYFSYDVKMKEKGDIPEGYSVSREKKERFSLILESASTNQTSMYLCASSQVLGNIQYFGAGTRLSVL.

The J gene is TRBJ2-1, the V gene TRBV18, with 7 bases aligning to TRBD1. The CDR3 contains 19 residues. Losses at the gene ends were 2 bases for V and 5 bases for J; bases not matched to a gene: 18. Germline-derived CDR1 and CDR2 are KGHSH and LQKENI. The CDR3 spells CASSPFVSTGVNSNNEQFF. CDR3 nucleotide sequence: TGTGCCAGCTCACCATTCGTCTCCACAGGGGTAAATTCTAACAATGAGCAGTTCTTC.

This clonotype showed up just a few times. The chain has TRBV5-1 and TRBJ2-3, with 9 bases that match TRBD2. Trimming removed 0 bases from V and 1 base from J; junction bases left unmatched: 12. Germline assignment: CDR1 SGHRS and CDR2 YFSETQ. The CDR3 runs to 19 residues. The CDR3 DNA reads TGCGCCAGCAGCTTGGCCGGGCTAGCGGGATCTGCCCGCACAGATACGCAGTATTTT. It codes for CASSLAGLAGSARTDTQYF. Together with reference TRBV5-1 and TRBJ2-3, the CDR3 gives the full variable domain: KAGVTQTPRYLIKTRGQQVTLSCSPISGHRSVSWYQQTPGQGLQFLFEYFSETQRNKGNFPGRFSGRQFSNSRSEMNVSTLELGDSALYLCASSLAGLAGSARTDTQYFGPGTRLTVL.

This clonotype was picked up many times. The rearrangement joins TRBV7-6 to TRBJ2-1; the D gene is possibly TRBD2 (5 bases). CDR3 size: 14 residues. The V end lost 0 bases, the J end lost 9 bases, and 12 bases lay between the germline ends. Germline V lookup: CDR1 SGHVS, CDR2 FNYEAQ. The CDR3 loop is CASSLAGAGPEQFF. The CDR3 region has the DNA TGTGCCAGCAGCTTAGCGGGAGCAGGACCTGAGCAGTTCTTC.

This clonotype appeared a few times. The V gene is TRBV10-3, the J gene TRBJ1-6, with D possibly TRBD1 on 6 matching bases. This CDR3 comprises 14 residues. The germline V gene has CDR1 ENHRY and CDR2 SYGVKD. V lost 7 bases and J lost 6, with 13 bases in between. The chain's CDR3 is CAINSGAGNSPLHF. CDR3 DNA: TGTGCCATCAATTCAGGGGCGGGTAATTCACCCCTCCACTTT.

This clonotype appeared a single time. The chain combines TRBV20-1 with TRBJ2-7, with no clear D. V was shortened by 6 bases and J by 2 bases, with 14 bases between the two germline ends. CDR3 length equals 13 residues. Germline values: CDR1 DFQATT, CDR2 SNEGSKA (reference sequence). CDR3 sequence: CSANYDNPYEQYF. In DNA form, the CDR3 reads TGCAGTGCCAATTATGACAACCCCTACGAGCAGTACTTC.

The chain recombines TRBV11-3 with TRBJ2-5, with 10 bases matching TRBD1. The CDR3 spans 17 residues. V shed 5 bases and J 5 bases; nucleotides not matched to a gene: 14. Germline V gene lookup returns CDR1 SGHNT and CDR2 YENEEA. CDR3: CASSPYSGQGIGETQYF. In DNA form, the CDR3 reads TGTGCCAGCAGCCCCTATTCGGGACAGGGGATCGGGGAGACCCAGTACTTC.

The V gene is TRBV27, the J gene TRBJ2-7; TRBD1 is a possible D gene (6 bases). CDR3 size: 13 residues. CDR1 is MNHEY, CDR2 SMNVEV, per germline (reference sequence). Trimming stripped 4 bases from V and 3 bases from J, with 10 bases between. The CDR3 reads CASSWTEDYEQYF. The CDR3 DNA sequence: TGTGCCAGCAGTTGGACAGAGGACTACGAGCAGTACTTC.

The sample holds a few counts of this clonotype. The CDR3 is CASSIGRQPTDTQYF. CDR3 bases: TGCGCCAGCAGTATTGGACGGCAGCCCACAGATACGCAGTATTTT. The chain recombines TRBV5-1 with TRBJ2-3, with D unresolved. There are 15 residues in the CDR3. Trimming left V 5 bases short and J 2 bases short, with 15 bases between. The germline gives CDR1 SGHRS, CDR2 YFSETQ.

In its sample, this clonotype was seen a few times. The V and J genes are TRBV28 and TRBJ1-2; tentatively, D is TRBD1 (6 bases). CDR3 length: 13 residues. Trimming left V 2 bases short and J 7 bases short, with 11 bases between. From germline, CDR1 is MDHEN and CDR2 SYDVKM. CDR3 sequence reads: CASSLTQGSGYTF. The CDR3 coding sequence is TGTGCCAGCAGTTTAACACAGGGAAGTGGCTACACCTTC.